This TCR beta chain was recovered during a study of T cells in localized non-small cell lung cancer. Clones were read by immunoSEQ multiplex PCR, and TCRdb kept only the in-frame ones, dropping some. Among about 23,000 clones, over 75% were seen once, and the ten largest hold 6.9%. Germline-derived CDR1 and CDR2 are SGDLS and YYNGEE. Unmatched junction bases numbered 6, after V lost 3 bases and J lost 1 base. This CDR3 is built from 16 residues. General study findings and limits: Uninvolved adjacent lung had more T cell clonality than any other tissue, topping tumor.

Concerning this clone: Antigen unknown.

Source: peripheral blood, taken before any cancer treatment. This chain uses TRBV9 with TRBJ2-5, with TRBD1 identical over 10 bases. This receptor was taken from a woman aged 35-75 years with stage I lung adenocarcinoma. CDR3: CASSAGTGVGQETQYF. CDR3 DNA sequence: TGTGCCAGCAGCGCCGGGACAGGGGTTGGCCAAGAGACCCAGTACTTC.